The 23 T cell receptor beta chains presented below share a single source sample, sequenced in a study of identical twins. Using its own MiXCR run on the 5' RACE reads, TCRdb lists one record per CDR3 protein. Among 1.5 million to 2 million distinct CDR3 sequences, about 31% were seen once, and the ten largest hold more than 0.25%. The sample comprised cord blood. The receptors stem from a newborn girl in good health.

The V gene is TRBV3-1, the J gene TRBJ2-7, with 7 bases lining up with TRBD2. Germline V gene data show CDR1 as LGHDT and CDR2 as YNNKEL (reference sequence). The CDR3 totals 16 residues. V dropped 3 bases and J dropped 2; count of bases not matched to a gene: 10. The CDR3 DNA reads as TGTGCCAGCAGCCAGAGTTCCCGGGGGGTCCCCTACGAGCAGTACTTC. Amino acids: CASSQSSRGVPYEQYF.

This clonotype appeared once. The DNA of the CDR3 is TGCAGCGTTGAAGAAGGGGACAGGGTAAAGGAGCAGTTCTTC. Translated: CSVEEGDRVKEQFF. This rearrangement joins TRBV29-1 to TRBJ2-1; 9 bases match TRBD1. J was trimmed by 10 bases and V by 0 bases; bases with no gene match: 7. Germline-derived CDR1 and CDR2 are SQVTM and ANQGSEA. This CDR3 is 14 amino acids long.

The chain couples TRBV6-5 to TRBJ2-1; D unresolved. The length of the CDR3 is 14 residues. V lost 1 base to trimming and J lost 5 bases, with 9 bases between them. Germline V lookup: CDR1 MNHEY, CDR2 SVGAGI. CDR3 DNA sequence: TGTGCCAGCAGTTACTTCGACGGCGACAATGAGCAGTTCTTC. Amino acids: CASSYFDGDNEQFF.

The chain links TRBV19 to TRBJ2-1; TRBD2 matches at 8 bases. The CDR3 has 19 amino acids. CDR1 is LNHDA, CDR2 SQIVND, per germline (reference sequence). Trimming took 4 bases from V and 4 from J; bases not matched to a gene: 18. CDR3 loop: CASSNPRGQGLDLYNEQFF. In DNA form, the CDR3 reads TGTGCCAGTAGTAACCCCCGCGGGCAGGGACTAGACCTTTACAATGAGCAGTTCTTC.

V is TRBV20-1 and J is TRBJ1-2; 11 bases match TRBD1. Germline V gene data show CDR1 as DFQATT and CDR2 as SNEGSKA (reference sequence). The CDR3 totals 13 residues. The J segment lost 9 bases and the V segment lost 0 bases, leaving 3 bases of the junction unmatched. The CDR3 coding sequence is TGCAGTGCTAGAGATAGGGACAGGGGGAGCTACACCTTC. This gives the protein CSARDRDRGSYTF.

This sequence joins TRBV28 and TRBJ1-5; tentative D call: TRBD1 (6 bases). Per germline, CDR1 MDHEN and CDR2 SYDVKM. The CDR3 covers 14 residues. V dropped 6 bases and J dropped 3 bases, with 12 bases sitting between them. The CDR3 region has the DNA TGTGCCAGCAGCGCCGGGACAACCAATCAGCCCCAGCATTTT. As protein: CASSAGTTNQPQHF.

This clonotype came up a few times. The CDR3 bases are TGCAGTGCTGGCGGGTGGTCGACAGATACGCAGTATTTT. Translating gives CSAGGWSTDTQYF. The chain links TRBV20-1 to TRBJ2-3; tentatively, D is TRBD2 (5 bases). Trimming took 5 bases from V and 3 from J, leaving 12 bases between them. The CDR3 is 13 residues long. Germline assignment: CDR1 DFQATT and CDR2 SNEGSKA (reference sequence).

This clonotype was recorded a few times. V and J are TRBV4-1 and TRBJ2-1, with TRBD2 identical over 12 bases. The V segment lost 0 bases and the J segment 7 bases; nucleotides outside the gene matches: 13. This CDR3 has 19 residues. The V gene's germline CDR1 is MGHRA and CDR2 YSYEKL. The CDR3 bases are TGCGCCAGCAGCCAAGAGTTCCGGCTACTAGCGGGAGGTCGGAATGAGCAGTTCTTC. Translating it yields CASSQEFRLLAGGRNEQFF.

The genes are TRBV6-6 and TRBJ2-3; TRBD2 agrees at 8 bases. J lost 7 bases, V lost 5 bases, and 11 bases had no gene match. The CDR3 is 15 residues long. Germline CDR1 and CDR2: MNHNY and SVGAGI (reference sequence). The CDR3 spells CASSVTSGSVHTQYF. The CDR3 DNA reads TGTGCCAGCAGTGTTACCAGCGGGAGCGTGCATACGCAGTATTTT.

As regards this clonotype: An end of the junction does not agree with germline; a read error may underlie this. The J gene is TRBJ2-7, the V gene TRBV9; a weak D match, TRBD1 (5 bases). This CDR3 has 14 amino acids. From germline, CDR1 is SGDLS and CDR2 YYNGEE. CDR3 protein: CASSVGGRAYELYF. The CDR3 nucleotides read TGTGCCAGCAGCGTAGGGGGCAGAGCCTACGAGCTGTACTTC.

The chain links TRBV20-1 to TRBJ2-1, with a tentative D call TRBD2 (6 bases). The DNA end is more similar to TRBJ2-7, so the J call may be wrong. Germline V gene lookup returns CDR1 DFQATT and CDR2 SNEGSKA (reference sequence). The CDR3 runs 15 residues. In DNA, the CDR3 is TGCAGTGCTCATTCCACCGGGACTCCCTACAATGAGCAGTACTTC. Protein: CSAHSTGTPYNEQYF.

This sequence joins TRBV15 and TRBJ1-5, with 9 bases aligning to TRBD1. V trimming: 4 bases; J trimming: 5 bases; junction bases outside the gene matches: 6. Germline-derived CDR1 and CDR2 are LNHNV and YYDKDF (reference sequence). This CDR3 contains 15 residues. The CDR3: CATSTLQGAYQPQHF. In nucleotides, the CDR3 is TGTGCCACCAGCACCTTACAGGGGGCATATCAGCCCCAGCATTTT.

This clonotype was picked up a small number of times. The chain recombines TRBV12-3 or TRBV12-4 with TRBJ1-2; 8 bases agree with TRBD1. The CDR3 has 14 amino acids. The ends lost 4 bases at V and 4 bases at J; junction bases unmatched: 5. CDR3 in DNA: TGTGCCAGCAGTTCAGGGGGCTATGGCTATGGCTACACCTTC. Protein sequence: CASSSGGYGYGYTF.

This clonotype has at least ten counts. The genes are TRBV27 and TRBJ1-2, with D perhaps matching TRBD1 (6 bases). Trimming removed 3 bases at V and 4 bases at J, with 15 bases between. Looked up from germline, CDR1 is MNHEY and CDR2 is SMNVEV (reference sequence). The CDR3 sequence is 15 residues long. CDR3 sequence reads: CASSFGGQPSYGYTF. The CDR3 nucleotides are TGTGCCAGCAGTTTTGGGGGCCAACCTTCCTATGGCTACACCTTC.

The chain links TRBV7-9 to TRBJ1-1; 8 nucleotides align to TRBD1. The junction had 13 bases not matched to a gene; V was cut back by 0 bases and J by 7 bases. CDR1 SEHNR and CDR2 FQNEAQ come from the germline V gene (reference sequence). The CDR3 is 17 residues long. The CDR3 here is CASSLARASGQEREAFF. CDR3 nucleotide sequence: TGTGCCAGCAGCTTAGCGAGGGCTTCGGGACAGGAGCGTGAAGCTTTCTTT. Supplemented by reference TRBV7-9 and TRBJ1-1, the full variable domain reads DTGVSQNPRHKITKRGQNVTFRCDPISEHNRLYWYRQTLGQGPEFLTYFQNEAQLEKSRLLSDRFSAERPKGSFSTLEIQRTEQGDSAMYLCASSLARASGQEREAFFGQGTRLTVV.

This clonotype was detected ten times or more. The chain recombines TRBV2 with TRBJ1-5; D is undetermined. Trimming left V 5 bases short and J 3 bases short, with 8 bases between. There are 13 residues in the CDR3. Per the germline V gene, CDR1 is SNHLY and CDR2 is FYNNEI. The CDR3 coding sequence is TGTGCCAGCAGTTGGGGATTCAATCAGCCCCAGCATTTT. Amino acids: CASSWGFNQPQHF.

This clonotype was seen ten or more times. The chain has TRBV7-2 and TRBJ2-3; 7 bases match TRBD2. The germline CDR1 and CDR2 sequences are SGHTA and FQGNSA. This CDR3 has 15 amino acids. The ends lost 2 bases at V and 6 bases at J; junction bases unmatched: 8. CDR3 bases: TGTGCCAGCAGCTTATCCGGACTAGTCGCCGATACGCAGTATTTT. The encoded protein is CASSLSGLVADTQYF.

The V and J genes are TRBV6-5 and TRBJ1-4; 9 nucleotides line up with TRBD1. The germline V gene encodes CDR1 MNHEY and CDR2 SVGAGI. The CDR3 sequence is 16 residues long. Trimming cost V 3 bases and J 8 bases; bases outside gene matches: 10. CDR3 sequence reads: CASSYTYRGLREKLFF. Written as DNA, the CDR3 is TGTGCCAGCAGTTATACTTACAGGGGGCTCCGAGAAAAACTGTTTTTT.

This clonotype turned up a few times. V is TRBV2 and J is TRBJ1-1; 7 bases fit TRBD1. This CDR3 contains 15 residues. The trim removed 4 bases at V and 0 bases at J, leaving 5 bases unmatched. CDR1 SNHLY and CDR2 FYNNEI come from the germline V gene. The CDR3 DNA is TGTGCCAGCAGTGGAGGAGGGGGCTTGAACACTGAAGCTTTCTTT. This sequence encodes CASSGGGGLNTEAFF.

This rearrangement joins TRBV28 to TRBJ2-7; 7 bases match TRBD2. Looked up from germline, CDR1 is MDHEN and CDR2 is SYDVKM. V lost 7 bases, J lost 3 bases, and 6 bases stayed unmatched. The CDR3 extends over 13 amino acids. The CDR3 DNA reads TGTGCCAGCACCGGGAGGCCCCTCTACGAGCAGTACTTC. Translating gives CASTGRPLYEQYF.

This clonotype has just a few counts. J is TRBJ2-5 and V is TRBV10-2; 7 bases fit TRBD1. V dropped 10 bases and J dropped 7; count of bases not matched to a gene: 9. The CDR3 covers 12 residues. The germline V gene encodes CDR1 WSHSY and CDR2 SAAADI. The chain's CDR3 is CATSTGRGTQYF. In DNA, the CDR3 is TGCGCCACCTCGACAGGGCGTGGGACCCAGTACTTC.

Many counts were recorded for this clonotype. The CDR3 sequence: CASSLSPGHNQPQHF. In nucleotides, the CDR3 is TGTGCCAGCAGCTTAAGCCCGGGGCACAATCAGCCCCAGCATTTT. This chain connects TRBV7-2 to TRBJ1-5; the D gene is possibly TRBD1 (5 bases). Germline V gene lookup returns CDR1 SGHTA and CDR2 FQGNSA. The V end was cut by 2 bases, the J end by 3 bases, with 11 bases between. CDR3 length: 15 amino acids.

This CDR3 reads CASSGLAGPWEQFF. The CDR3 region has the DNA TGTGCCAGCAGCGGACTAGCGGGGCCTTGGGAGCAGTTCTTC. The chain combines TRBV11-2 with TRBJ2-1; the match to TRBD2 covers 12 bases. Losses at the gene ends were 5 bases for V and 10 bases for J; bases not matched to a gene: 6. This CDR3 is 14 amino acids long. The germline CDR1 and CDR2 sequences are SGHAT and FQNNGV.